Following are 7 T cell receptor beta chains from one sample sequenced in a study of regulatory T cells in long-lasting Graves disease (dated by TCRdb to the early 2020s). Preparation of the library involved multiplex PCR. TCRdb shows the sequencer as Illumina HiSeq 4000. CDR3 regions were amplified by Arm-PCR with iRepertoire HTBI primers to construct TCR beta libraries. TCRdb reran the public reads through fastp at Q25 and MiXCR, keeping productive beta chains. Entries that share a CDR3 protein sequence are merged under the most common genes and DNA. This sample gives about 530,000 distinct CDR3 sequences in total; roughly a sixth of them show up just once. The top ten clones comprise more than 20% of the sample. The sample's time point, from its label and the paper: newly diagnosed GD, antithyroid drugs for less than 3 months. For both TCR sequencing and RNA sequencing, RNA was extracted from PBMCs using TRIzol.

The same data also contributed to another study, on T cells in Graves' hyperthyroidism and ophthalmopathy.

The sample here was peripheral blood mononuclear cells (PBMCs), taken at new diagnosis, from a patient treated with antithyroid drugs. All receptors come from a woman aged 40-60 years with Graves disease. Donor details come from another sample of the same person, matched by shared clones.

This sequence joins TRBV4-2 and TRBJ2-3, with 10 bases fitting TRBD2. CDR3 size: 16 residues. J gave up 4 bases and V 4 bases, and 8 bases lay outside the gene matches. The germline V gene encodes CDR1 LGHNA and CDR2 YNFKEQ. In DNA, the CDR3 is TGTGCCAGCAGCCGGCCAGCGGGGGGGCAGGCAGATACGCAGTATTTT. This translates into CASSRPAGGQADTQYF.

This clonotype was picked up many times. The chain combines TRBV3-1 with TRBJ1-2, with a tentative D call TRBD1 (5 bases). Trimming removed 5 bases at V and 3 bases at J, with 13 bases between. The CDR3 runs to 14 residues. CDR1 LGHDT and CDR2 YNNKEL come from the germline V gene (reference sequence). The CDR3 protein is CASSVRGEYYGYTF. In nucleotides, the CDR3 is TGTGCCAGCAGCGTTCGGGGGGAGTACTATGGCTACACCTTC. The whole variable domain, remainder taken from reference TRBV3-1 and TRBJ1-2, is DTAVSQTPKYLVTQMGNDKSIKCEQNLGHDTMYWYKQDSKKFLKIMFSYNNKELIINETVPNRFSPKSPDKAHLNLHINSLELGDSAVYFCASSVRGEYYGYTFGSGTRLTVV.

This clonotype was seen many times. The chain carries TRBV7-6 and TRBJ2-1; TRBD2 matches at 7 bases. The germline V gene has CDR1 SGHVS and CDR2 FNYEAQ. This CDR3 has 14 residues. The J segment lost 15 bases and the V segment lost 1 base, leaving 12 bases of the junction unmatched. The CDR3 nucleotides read TGTGCCAGCAGCTTAGAAGTGGCGGGAGCCGTCCTGTTCTTC. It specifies CASSLEVAGAVLFF.

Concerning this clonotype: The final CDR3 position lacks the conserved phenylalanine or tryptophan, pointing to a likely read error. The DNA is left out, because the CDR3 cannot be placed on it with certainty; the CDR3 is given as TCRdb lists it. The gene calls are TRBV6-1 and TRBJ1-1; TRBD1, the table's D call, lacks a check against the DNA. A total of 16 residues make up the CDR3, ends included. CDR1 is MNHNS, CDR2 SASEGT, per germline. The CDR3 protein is CASSEGSGTGFGRAEV.

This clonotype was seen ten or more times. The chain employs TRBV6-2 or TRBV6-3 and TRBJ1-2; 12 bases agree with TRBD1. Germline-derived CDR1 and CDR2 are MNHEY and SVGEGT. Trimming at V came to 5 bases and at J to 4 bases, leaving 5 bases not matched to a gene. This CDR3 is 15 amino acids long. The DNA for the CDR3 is TGTGCCAGCAGTGAAGGGACAGGGGGCGGCTATGGCTACACCTTC. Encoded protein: CASSEGTGGGYGYTF.

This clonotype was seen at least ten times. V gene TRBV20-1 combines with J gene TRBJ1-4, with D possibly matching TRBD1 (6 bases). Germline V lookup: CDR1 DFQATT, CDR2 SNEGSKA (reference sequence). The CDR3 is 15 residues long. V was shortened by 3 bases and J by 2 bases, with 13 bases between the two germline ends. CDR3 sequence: CSARGQGSTNEKLFF. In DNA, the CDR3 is TGCAGTGCTAGGGGGCAGGGGTCGACTAATGAAAAACTGTTTTTT.

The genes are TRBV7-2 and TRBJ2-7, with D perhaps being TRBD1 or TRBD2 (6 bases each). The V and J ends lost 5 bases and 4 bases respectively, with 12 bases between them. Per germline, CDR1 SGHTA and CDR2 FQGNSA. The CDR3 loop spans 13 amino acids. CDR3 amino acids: CASSPGGQYEQYF. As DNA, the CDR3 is TGTGCCAGCAGCCCCGGGGGACAATACGAGCAGTACTTC.